This is a list of T cell receptor beta chains from one sample in a study of T-cell memory formation after mild COVID-19. TCRdb recomputed calls from the 5' RACE reads with MiXCR, one row per CDR3 protein. Here the sample spans around 340,000 distinct CDR3 sequences, over 10% being singletons. The sequenced material came from PBMCs or a T cell subset sorted from them (not recorded which). The receptors come from a man younger than 35 who had mild COVID-19 (a few samples of this study predate the infection). Cell type and time point are not known. The CDR3 runs from the conserved cysteine through the conserved F or W. The D gene is left open where the match is weak. The size field is filled for only some rows; it gives once, few, many or a size class.

D	size	V	J	CDR3	DNA
.	.	TRBV6-6	TRBJ1-6	CASIPGGEQNSPLHF	TGTGCCAGCATTCCCGGGGGGGAGCAAAATTCACCCCTCCACTTT
TRBD2	.	TRBV5-1	TRBJ2-1	CASSLSPGGNNEQFF	TGCGCCAGCAGCTTGTCCCCGGGGGGGAACAATGAGCAGTTCTTC
.	many	TRBV7-6	TRBJ1-6	CASSLAENSPLHF	TGTGCCAGCAGCTTAGCAGAGAATTCACCCCTCCACTTT
TRBD1	.	TRBV29-1	TRBJ1-1	CSVAEGAGEAFF	TGCAGCGTCGCGGAGGGGGCAGGAGAAGCTTTCTTT
.	few	TRBV2	TRBJ1-5	CASSGTASSQPQHF	TGTGCCAGCAGTGGGACCGCGTCTAGTCAGCCCCAGCATTTT
.	.	TRBV6-5	TRBJ1-3	CASSPTGLSGNTIYF	TGTGCCAGCAGTCCCACAGGCCTCTCTGGAAACACCATATATTTT
.	.	TRBV7-2	TRBJ2-1	CASRAGYMDEQFF	TGTGCCAGCAGAGCCGGGTACATGGATGAGCAGTTCTTC
.	.	TRBV5-4	TRBJ2-5	CATGQEYQETQYF	TGTGCCACCGGACAAGAGTACCAAGAGACCCAGTACTTC
.	few	TRBV12-3/TRBV12-4	TRBJ2-3	CASSLGEVGTQYF	TGTGCCAGCAGTTTGGGGGAAGTCGGTACGCAGTATTTT
.	.	TRBV12-3/TRBV12-4	TRBJ2-7	CASSLSRANEQYF	TGTGCCAGCAGTTTATCCAGGGCCAACGAGCAGTACTTC
.	few	TRBV4-3	TRBJ2-5	CASSLQGELSRGEETQYF	TGCGCCAGCAGCCTGCAAGGGGAGCTCTCACGCGGGGAGGAGACCCAGTACTTC
.	few	TRBV4-2	TRBJ2-3	CASSQWIPRPASTDTQYF	TGTGCCAGCAGCCAATGGATCCCTAGGCCCGCCAGCACAGATACGCAGTATTTT
TRBD1	few	TRBV29-1	TRBJ2-1	CSVEEDRNNEQFF	TGCAGCGTTGAGGAGGACAGGAACAATGAGCAGTTCTTC
.	.	TRBV6-2/TRBV6-3	TRBJ2-7	CASSWALVGEQYF	TGTGCCAGCAGTTGGGCCCTGGTTGGGGAGCAGTACTTC
TRBD2	few	TRBV19	TRBJ2-3	CASSLGLVRDTQYF	TGTGCCAGTAGTCTGGGACTAGTAAGAGATACGCAGTATTTT
.	few	TRBV7-2	TRBJ2-5	CASSREGAGNIQETQYF	TGTGCCAGCAGCAGAGAAGGGGCAGGGAACATACAAGAGACCCAGTACTTC
.	.	TRBV28	TRBJ1-2	CAILTANYGYTF	TGTGCCATCCTGACAGCTAACTATGGCTACACCTTC
.	many	TRBV7-3	TRBJ2-5	CASSRRVQETQYF	TGTGCCAGCAGCCGCAGGGTTCAGGAGACCCAGTACTTC
.	few	TRBV6-5	TRBJ2-6	CATRVAGANVLTF	TGTGCCACCAGGGTGGCTGGGGCCAACGTCCTGACTTTC
.	few	TRBV3-1	TRBJ2-5	CASSQEYGWGQQETQYF	TGTGCCAGCAGCCAAGAGTACGGCTGGGGGCAGCAAGAGACCCAGTACTTC
.	few	TRBV27	TRBJ2-3	CASRGPRGGTVPPNTQYF	TGTGCCAGCAGGGGGCCGCGAGGGGGGACAGTCCCACCTAATACGCAGTATTTT
.	few	TRBV7-9	TRBJ2-1	CASSLEGFSYNEQFF	TGTGCCAGCAGCTTAGAGGGGTTTTCCTACAATGAGCAGTTCTTC
.	few	TRBV7-9	TRBJ1-5	CASSITHQPQHF	TGTGCCAGCAGCATAACGCATCAGCCCCAGCATTTT
.	.	TRBV5-1	TRBJ1-4	CASSRGREEKLFF	TGCGCCAGCAGCCGGGGCCGGGAGGAAAAACTGTTTTTT
.	few	TRBV7-2	TRBJ1-6	CASSPLGAHNSPLHF	TGTGCCAGCAGCCCACTTGGGGCCCATAATTCACCCCTCCACTTT